This entry is about one T cell receptor (beta chain). Deletions cut 5 bases from V and 1 base from J, with 17 bases between. This CDR3 has 16 residues. Germline CDR1 reads SGHVS; CDR2 reads FQNEAQ. This entry is derived from a study of patients and donors after allogeneic stem cell transplantation. TCRdb redid the calling of the RT-PCR reads with MiXCR, one entry per CDR3 protein. The sample includes about 210,000 distinct CDR3 sequences, 38% of them seen just once. V usage is TRBV7-8 and J usage is TRBJ1-1; tentative D call: TRBD1 (5 bases). The TCR was taken from a human donor who was either an allogeneic HSCT recipient or a stem cell or donor lymphocyte infusion donor (not recorded which). It is not recorded whose cells these are; they may come from a transplant donor. Specimen: blood, either unsorted or a sorted T cell fraction (not recorded which). The CDR3 DNA sequence: TGTGCCAGCAGCAAACCCGGCGGGGGAGGGAACACTGAAGCTTTCTTT. It is translated as CASSKPGGGGNTEAFF.